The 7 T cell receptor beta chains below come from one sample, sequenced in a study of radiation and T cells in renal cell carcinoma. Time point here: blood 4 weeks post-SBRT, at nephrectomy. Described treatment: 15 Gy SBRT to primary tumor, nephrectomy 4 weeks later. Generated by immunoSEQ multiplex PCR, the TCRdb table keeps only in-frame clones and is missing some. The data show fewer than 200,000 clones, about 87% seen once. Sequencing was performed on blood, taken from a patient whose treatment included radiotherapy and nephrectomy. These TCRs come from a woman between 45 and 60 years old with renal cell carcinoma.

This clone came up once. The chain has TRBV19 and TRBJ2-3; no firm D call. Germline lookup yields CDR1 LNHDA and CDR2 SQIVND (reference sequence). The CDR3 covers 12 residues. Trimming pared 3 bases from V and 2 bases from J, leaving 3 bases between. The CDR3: CASSMFTDTQYF. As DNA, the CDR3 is TGTGCCAGTAGTATGTTCACAGATACGCAGTATTTT.

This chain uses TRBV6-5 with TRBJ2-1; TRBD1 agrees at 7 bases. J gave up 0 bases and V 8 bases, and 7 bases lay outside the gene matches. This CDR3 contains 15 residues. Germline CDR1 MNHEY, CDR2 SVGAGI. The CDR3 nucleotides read TGTGCCAGCCAAGAAGGGGGCAGCTCCTACAATGAGCAGTTCTTC. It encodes CASQEGGSSYNEQFF.

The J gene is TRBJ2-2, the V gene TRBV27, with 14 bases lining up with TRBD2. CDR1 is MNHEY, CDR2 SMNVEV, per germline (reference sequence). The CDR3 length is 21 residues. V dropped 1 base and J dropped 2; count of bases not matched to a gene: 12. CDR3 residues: CASSLYIQGTSGGINTGELFF. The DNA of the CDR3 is TGTGCCAGCAGTTTATATATTCAAGGGACTAGCGGGGGAATAAACACCGGGGAGCTGTTTTTT.

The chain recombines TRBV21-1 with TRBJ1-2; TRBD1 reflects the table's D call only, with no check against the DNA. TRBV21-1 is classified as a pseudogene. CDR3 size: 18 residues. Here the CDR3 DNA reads TGTGCCAGCAGCAAAACTGGGGGACAGGGGGCTCCTAACTATGGCTACACCTTC. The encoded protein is CASSKTGGQGAPNYGYTF.

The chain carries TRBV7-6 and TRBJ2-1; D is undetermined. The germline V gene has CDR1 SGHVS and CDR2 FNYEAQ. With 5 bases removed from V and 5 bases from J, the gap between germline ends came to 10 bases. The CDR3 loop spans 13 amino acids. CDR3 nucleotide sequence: TGTGCCAGCAGCCTTCGACCAGACAATGAGCAGTTCTTC. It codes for CASSLRPDNEQFF.

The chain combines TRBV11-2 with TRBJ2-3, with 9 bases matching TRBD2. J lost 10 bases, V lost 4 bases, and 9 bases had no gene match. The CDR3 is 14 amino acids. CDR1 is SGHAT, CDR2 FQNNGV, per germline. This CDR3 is CASSSLAGALSQYF. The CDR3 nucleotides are TGTGCCAGCAGCTCATTAGCGGGGGCCTTATCGCAGTATTTT.

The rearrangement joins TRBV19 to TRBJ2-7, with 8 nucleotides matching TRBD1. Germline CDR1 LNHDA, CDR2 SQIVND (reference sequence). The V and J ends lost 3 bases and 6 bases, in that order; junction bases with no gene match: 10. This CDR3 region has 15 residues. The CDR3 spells CASSILDRGKFEQYF. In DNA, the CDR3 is TGTGCCAGTAGTATCCTCGACAGGGGAAAATTCGAGCAGTACTTC.